Listed below are T cell receptor beta chains from one sample, sequenced in a study of blood T cells in healthy people across ages. TCRdb reanalysed the 5' RACE reads using MiXCR and keeps one entry per CDR3 protein. The sample shows more than 1.4 million distinct CDR3 sequences, 42% of them seen only once. The sample comprised blood. These receptors originate from a woman aged 18 to 35 in good health. The CDR3 runs from the conserved cysteine through the conserved F or W.

TRBV12-3/TRBV12-4	TRBJ1-2	14	CASSSPGGWSGYTF
TRBV25-1	TRBJ1-2	13	CASSPSFNYGCTF
TRBV7-2	TRBJ2-5	14	CASRSSGTYNAQYF
TRBV19	TRBJ2-7	14	CASSRTSETYEQYF
TRBV6-1	TRBJ2-4	17	CASSEASQGLRGNIQYF
TRBV29-1	TRBJ2-1	12	CRVNGEGSEQFF
TRBV6-2/TRBV6-3	TRBJ2-3	15	CASSRPSYGTDTQYF
TRBV20-1	TRBJ2-1	13	CAPGRAGGYEQFF
TRBV7-2	TRBJ2-1	13	CASSGYSGDEQFF
TRBV5-1	TRBJ1-1	13	CASGDGENTEAFF
TRBV20-1	TRBJ1-5	14	CSAHDRERNQPQHF
TRBV20-1	TRBJ2-1	12	CSARSLGNEQFF
TRBV21-1	TRBJ1-5	10	CAAVDQPQHF
TRBV6-6	TRBJ2-5	16	CASTLDGLMAGETQYF
TRBV15	TRBJ2-1	18	CATSRGGETRTFYNEQFF
TRBV12-3/TRBV12-4	TRBJ1-5	13	CASSASSNQPQHF
TRBV7-9	TRBJ1-2	15	CASTQVSGPHYGYTF
TRBV12-3/TRBV12-4	TRBJ1-5	14	CASRKSQGGQPQHF
TRBV4-1	TRBJ2-5	19	CASSQNPAGLAGGQETQYF
TRBV20-1	TRBJ2-2	16	CSARRLAGGNTGELFF
TRBV29-1	TRBJ2-1	13	CSVLRGSYKEQFF
TRBV12-3/TRBV12-4	TRBJ1-2	13	CASSLMSNYGYTF
TRBV7-2	TRBJ2-7	14	CASSLGLTTHEQYF
TRBV5-1	TRBJ2-1	13	CASSFSGSNEQFF
TRBV27	TRBJ2-6	16	CASSKLQVSGANVLTF
TRBV15	TRBJ1-2	14	CATSREDRAYGYTF
TRBV27	TRBJ2-1	17	CASSLGAEGRSYNEQFF
TRBV27	TRBJ2-7	15	CASSLIGPQIYEQYF
TRBV25-1	TRBJ1-2	15	CASSHQGGLNYGYTF
TRBV6-1	-	14	CASSEVFEGVEQYF
TRBV18	TRBJ1-2	14	CASSPRRSNYGYTF
TRBV20-1	TRBJ2-6	16	CSAERSGRLWANVLTF
TRBV20-1	TRBJ1-2	14	CSARGTGSNYGYTF
TRBV7-2	TRBJ2-3	16	CASSLAFSRGTDTQYF
TRBV29-1	TRBJ2-7	14	CSVELEEGGYEQYF
TRBV5-6	TRBJ2-1	11	CASSLDRGWFF
TRBV10-3	TRBJ2-1	16	CAISALPGLAYNEQFF
TRBV9	TRBJ2-1	19	CASRNYDPGLAGGRDEQFF
TRBV6-1	TRBJ2-6	16	CATRDTYSSGANVLTF
TRBV7-2	TRBJ2-1	15	CASSFTIAGVNEQFF
TRBV5-6	-	15	CASSITGTVTYEQYF
TRBV20-1	TRBJ2-7	11	CSASPSAEQYF
TRBV7-2	TRBJ2-1	13	CASSTRTSSGQFF
TRBV6-5	TRBJ2-1	16	CASSRSGLAMNNEQFF
TRBV20-1	TRBJ2-4	15	CSPLPPTGGGNIQYF
TRBV20-1	TRBJ1-4	13	CSALQGANEKLFF
TRBV12-3/TRBV12-4	TRBJ2-7	14	CASRPTGDSYEQYF